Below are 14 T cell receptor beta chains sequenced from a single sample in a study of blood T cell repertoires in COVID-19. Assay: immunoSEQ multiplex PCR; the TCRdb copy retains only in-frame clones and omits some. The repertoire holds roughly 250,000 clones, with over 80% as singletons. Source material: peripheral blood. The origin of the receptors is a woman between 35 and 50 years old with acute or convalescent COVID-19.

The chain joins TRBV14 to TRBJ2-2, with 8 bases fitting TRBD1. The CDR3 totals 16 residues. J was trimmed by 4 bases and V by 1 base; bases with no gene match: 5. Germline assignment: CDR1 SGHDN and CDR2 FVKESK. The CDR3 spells CASSQGRTGSTGELFF. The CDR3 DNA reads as TGTGCCAGCAGCCAAGGAAGGACAGGGAGCACCGGGGAGCTGTTTTTT.

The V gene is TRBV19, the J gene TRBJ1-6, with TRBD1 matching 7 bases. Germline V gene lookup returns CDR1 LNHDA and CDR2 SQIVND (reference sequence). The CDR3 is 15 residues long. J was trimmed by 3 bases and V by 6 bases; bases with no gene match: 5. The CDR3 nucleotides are TGTGCCAGTAGCCACAGGGGTGGCTATAATTCACCCCTCCACTTT. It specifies CASSHRGGYNSPLHF.

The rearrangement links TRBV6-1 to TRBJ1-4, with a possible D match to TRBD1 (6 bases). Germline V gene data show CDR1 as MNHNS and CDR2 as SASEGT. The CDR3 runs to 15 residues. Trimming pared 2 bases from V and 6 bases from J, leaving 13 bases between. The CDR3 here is CASSEFRGPDEKLFF. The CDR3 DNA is TGTGCCAGCAGTGAATTCAGGGGACCAGATGAAAAACTGTTTTTT.

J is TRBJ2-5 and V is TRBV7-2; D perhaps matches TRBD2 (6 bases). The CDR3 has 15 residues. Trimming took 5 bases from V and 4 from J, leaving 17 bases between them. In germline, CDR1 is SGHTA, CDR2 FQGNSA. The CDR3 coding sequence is TGTGCCAGCAGCCCAGCGGCGGGGCTCGGAGAGACCCAGTACTTC. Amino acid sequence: CASSPAAGLGETQYF.

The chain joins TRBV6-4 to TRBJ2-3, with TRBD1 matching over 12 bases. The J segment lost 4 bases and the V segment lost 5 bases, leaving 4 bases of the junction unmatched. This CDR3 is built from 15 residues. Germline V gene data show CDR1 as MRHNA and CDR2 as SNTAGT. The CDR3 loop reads CASSSGTGGADTQYF. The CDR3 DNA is TGTGCCAGCAGTTCCGGGACAGGGGGCGCAGATACGCAGTATTTT.

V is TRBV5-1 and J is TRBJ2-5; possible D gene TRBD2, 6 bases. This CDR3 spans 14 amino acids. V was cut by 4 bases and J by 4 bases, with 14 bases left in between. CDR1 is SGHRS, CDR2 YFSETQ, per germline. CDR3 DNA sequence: TGCGCCAGCAGCCCGGGGGTGGCAGGAGAGACCCAGTACTTC. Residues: CASSPGVAGETQYF.

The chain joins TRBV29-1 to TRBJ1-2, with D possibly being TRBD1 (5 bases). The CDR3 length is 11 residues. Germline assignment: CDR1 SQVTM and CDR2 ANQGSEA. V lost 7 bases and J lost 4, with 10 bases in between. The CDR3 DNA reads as TGCAGCGAAGGGGCAGCCTATGGCTACACCTTC. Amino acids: CSEGAAYGYTF.

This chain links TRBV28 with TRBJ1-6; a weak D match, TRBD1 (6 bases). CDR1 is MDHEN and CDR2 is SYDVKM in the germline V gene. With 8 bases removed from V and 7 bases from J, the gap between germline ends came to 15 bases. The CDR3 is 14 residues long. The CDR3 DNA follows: TGTGCCAGCCTTTTGAGGGGGTCGAATTCACCCCTCCACTTT. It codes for CASLLRGSNSPLHF.

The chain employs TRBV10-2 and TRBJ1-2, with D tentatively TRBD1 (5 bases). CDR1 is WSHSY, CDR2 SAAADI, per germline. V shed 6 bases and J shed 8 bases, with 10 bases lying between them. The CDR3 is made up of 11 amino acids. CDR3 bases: TGCGCCAGCAGGGGGGGTGAAGGCTACACCTTC. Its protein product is CASRGGEGYTF.

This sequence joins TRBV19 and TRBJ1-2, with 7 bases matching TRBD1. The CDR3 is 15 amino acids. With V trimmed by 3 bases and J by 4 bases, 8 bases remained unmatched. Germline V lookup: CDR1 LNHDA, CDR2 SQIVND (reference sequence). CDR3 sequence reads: CASSMGRGQGYGYTF. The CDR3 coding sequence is TGTGCCAGTAGTATGGGTAGGGGGCAAGGCTATGGCTACACCTTC.

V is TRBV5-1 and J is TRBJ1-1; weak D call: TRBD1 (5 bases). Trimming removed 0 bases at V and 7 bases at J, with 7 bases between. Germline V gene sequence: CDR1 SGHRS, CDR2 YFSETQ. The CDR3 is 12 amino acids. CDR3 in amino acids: CASSLDRLEAFF. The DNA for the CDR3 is TGCGCCAGCAGCTTGGACAGGCTTGAAGCTTTCTTT.

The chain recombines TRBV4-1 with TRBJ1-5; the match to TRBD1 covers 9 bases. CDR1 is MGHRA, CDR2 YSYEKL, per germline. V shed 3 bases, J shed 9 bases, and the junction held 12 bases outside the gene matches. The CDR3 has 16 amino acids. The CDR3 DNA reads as TGCGCCAGCAGCCAGGCGTACCAGGGACAGGGACTGCCCCAGCATTTT. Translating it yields CASSQAYQGQGLPQHF.

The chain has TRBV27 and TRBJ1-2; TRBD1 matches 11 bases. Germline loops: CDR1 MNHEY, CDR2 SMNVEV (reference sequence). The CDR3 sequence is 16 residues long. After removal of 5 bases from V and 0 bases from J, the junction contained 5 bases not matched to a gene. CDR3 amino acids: CASSTGQGASNYGYTF. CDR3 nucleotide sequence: TGTGCCAGCAGTACAGGACAGGGGGCTTCTAACTATGGCTACACCTTC.

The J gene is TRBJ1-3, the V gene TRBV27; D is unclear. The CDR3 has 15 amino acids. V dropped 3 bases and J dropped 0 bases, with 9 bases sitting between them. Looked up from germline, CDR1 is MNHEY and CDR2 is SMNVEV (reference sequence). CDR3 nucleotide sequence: TGTGCCAGCAGTTTGACGGACTTCTCTGGAAACACCATATATTTT. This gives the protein CASSLTDFSGNTIYF.